A single sample gave rise to the 16 T cell receptor beta chains below, sequenced in a study of vaccination and CD4 T cells after COVID-19. The antigens for these receptors are not known. Treatment meaning: roughly ten-day PBMC culture with coronavirus spike peptide pools or control peptides (ViraFEST assay). The Oncomine TCR Beta short-read assay generated sequence data from the DNA of cultured CD4+ T cells. TCRdb re-called the PCR reads with MiXCR, one entry per CDR3 protein. The sample records more than 15,000 distinct CDR3 sequences, around 55% being singletons. The sample was cultured CD4+ T cells from blood, taken after SARS-CoV-2 vaccination. All receptors come from a human donor with COVID-19.

The V call is TRBV19, the J call TRBJ2-7, with D unclear. Per the germline V gene, CDR1 is LNHDA and CDR2 is SQIVND (reference sequence). This CDR3 contains 11 residues. The V and J ends lost 5 bases and 5 bases respectively, with 7 bases between them. As DNA, the CDR3 is TGTGCCAGTAGTGGCAGGAACGAGCAGTACTTC. Protein sequence: CASSGRNEQYF.

The V gene is TRBV12-3 or TRBV12-4, the J gene TRBJ2-7; 7 nucleotides agree with TRBD1. The CDR3 loop spans 14 amino acids. Trimming removed 5 bases from V and 5 bases from J; junction bases left unmatched: 9. The CDR3 region is CASSETDRRHEQYF. For the CDR3, the DNA is TGTGCCAGCAGTGAAACGGACAGGAGGCACGAGCAGTACTTC.

The chain joins TRBV19 to TRBJ1-3; D uncertain. This CDR3 is 15 amino acids long. Per the germline V gene, CDR1 is LNHDA and CDR2 is SQIVND (reference sequence). The V and J ends lost 1 base and 1 base respectively, with 8 bases between them. The CDR3 spells CASSIGLLSGNTIYF. The CDR3 DNA reads TGTGCCAGTAGTATAGGACTTCTTTCTGGAAACACCATATATTTT.

V usage is TRBV10-1 and J usage is TRBJ2-4; tentatively, D is TRBD2 (5 bases). The germline CDR1 and CDR2 sequences are WNHNN and SYGVQD (reference sequence). This CDR3 is built from 16 residues. Trimming took 1 base from V and 0 from J, leaving 10 bases between them. The CDR3 spells CASSELEVLAKNIQYF. DNA of the CDR3: TGCGCCAGCAGTGAGTTGGAGGTACTAGCCAAAAACATTCAGTACTTC.

The rearrangement uses TRBV6-1 and TRBJ1-2, with 10 bases identical to TRBD1. Looked up from germline, CDR1 is MNHNS and CDR2 is SASEGT. This CDR3 is built from 13 residues. J was trimmed by 4 bases and V by 6 bases; bases with no gene match: 2. DNA of the CDR3: TGTGCCAGCAGGGACAGGGGGTCCTATGGCTACACCTTC. This translates into CASRDRGSYGYTF.

This clonotype was observed a few times. CDR3 DNA sequence: TGTGCCAGCAGGGTGAACACCGGGGAGCTGTTTTTT. Amino acids: CASRVNTGELFF. The chain links TRBV7-6 to TRBJ2-2; D gene ambiguous. Trimming pared 6 bases from V and 1 base from J, leaving 3 bases between. This CDR3 has 12 amino acids. CDR1 SGHVS and CDR2 FNYEAQ come from the germline V gene.

This rearrangement joins TRBV6-5 to TRBJ1-2; D is unclear. V lost 4 bases to trimming and J lost 8 bases, with 8 bases between them. CDR1 is MNHEY and CDR2 is SVGAGI in the germline V gene. CDR3 size: 11 residues. The CDR3 loop is CASSSAKGYTF. CDR3 bases: TGTGCCAGCAGTTCCGCCAAAGGCTACACCTTC.

The gene calls are TRBV28 and TRBJ2-3, with D perhaps TRBD1 (5 bases). With 2 bases removed from V and 4 bases from J, the gap between germline ends came to 7 bases. Germline CDR1 and CDR2: MDHEN and SYDVKM. The CDR3 length is 13 residues. The CDR3, as DNA: TGTGCCAGCAGTTTAAGGGGCCCAGATACGCAGTATTTT. Translating it yields CASSLRGPDTQYF.

V and J are TRBV5-1 and TRBJ2-3; D unresolved. Germline V gives CDR1 SGHRS, CDR2 YFSETQ. This CDR3 is 14 amino acids long. Trimming took off 0 bases at V and 2 bases at J, with 7 bases between the two ends. CDR3 residues: CASSLGHPTDTQYF. The CDR3 DNA is TGCGCCAGCAGCTTGGGCCACCCCACAGATACGCAGTATTTT. Full variable domain (missing parts from reference TRBV5-1 and TRBJ2-3): KAGVTQTPRYLIKTRGQQVTLSCSPISGHRSVSWYQQTPGQGLQFLFEYFSETQRNKGNFPGRFSGRQFSNSRSEMNVSTLELGDSALYLCASSLGHPTDTQYFGPGTRLTVL.

This chain joins TRBV4-2 and TRBJ1-2; D is perhaps TRBD1 (5 bases). The CDR3 is 17 amino acids. V was pared by 4 bases and J by 2 bases, with 20 bases between. The germline gives CDR1 LGHNA, CDR2 YNFKEQ. CDR3 protein: CASSRERDPFGNYGYTF. CDR3 in DNA: TGTGCCAGCAGCCGAGAGCGGGACCCCTTTGGGAACTATGGCTACACCTTC.

CDR3 in amino acids: CASSVVGNYGYTF. The CDR3 DNA reads TGTGCCAGCAGCGTCGTGGGGAACTATGGCTACACCTTC. The chain couples TRBV7-2 to TRBJ1-2; no clear D gene. Trimming took 5 bases from V and 2 from J, leaving 9 bases between them. In germline, CDR1 is SGHTA, CDR2 FQGNSA. The CDR3 runs 13 residues.

V gene TRBV20-1 combines with J gene TRBJ1-4, with D tentatively TRBD1 (6 bases). CDR3 length equals 13 residues. V lost 5 bases and J 3 bases, leaving 10 bases between the germline ends. The germline gives CDR1 DFQATT, CDR2 SNEGSKA (reference sequence). The CDR3 coding sequence is TGCAGTGCTCCGGGGGCAGCTAATGAAAAACTGTTTTTT. Translating it yields CSAPGAANEKLFF.

There are a few counts of this clonotype. The chain couples TRBV7-2 to TRBJ2-5; 9 bases match TRBD2. V was pared by 2 bases and J by 2 bases, with 12 bases of the junction left unmatched. The germline V gene has CDR1 SGHTA and CDR2 FQGNSA. The CDR3 totals 18 residues. The CDR3 spells CASSLLGPGTSRQETQYF. CDR3 bases: TGTGCCAGCAGCTTATTAGGCCCCGGGACTAGCAGACAAGAGACCCAGTACTTC.

The chain employs TRBV7-2 and TRBJ1-3; no firm D call. CDR1 and CDR2 (germline): SGHTA, FQGNSA. This CDR3 spans 15 amino acids. V lost 2 bases to trimming and J lost 0 bases, with 8 bases between them. CDR3 sequence: CASSLQSSSGNTIYF. The CDR3 DNA reads TGTGCCAGCAGCTTACAGTCGAGCTCTGGAAACACCATATATTTT.

The chain recombines TRBV20-1 with TRBJ2-5, with D perhaps TRBD2 (6 bases). Trimming pared 8 bases from V and 2 bases from J, leaving 15 bases between. This CDR3 comprises 13 residues. Germline lookup yields CDR1 DFQATT and CDR2 SNEGSKA (reference sequence). The CDR3 here is CSPGGTEQETQYF. CDR3 sequence (DNA): TGCAGTCCAGGAGGGACTGAGCAAGAGACCCAGTACTTC.

This chain connects TRBV4-1 to TRBJ2-7, with 9 bases identical to TRBD2. The V and J ends lost 1 base and 5 bases, in that order; junction bases with no gene match: 6. Germline V gene sequence: CDR1 MGHRA, CDR2 YSYEKL. The CDR3 is 15 amino acids. Here the CDR3 DNA reads TGCGCCAGCAGCCAAGGACTAGCGGTTTATCACGAGCAGTACTTC. This gives the protein CASSQGLAVYHEQYF.